This TCR beta chain comes out of a study of CD8 T cells in ankylosing spondylitis. The study's findings and limits: Blood from ankylosing spondylitis patients appeared to carry a characteristic eight-variant TCR beta motif.

About this clonotype: Its antigen is not identified.

Trimming took off 0 bases at V and 5 bases at J, with 12 bases between the two ends. Looked up from germline, CDR1 is SGHKS and CDR2 is YYEKEE (reference sequence). This CDR3 is 14 amino acids long. TCRdb re-called the 5' RACE reads through MiXCR, storing one row per CDR3 protein. The sample holds 100,000 to 150,000 distinct CDR3 sequences; roughly 15% are singletons and the top ten take around a third. The sequenced sample was blood, either unsorted or a sorted T cell fraction (not recorded which). J is TRBJ2-7 and V is TRBV5-5; D call uncertain. This receptor was identified in a male donor with ankylosing spondylitis. The CDR3 loop is CASSLVHGVDEQYF. The CDR3 DNA is TGTGCCAGCAGCTTGGTACATGGTGTCGACGAGCAGTACTTC. The entire variable domain, with the rest obtained from reference TRBV5-5 and TRBJ2-7, is as follows: DAGVTQSPTHLIKTRGQQVTLRCSPISGHKSVSWYQQVLGQGPQFIFQYYEKEERGRGNFPDRFSARQFPNYSSELNVNALLLGDSALYLCASSLVHGVDEQYFGPGTRLTVT.